This T cell receptor (beta chain) was profiled in a study of cytomegalovirus exposure and HLA in healthy donors. Whole-study findings and limits: Fewer N-insertions than the approximately 680-donor mean were reportedly shown by an Asian-associated ancestry cluster in a later analysis. Some segments of the V type, notably TRBV6-2 and TRBV6-3, were excluded as indistinguishable. Sequencing likely produced, as an artifact, a cluster of highly shared sequence variants. Earlier findings revealed that most TCR beta V segments proved productive either about 90% or about 30% of the time.

Germline trimming cut 0 bases from V and 1 base from J; bases unmatched to any gene: 1. There are 16 residues in the CDR3. Germline V lookup: CDR1 SGHNT, CDR2 YYREEE (reference sequence). Notes on this clone: Its cognate antigen is unknown.

Primers for the PCR totalled 60 Vbeta and 13 Jbeta. Using immunoSEQ multiplex PCR, the repertoire was profiled, and TCRdb retains in-frame clones only, with some absent. Of more than 150,000 clones in the sample, roughly 84% were seen once. The gene calls are TRBV5-4 and TRBJ2-1; 10 nucleotides match TRBD1. The source material was PBMCs. The clonotype originates from a woman aged 18 to 35 in good health and CMV-seronegative. CDR3 amino acids: CASSLGDRGSYNEQFF. Here the CDR3 DNA reads TGTGCCAGCAGCTTGGGGGACAGGGGTTCCTACAATGAGCAGTTCTTC.